Following are 14 T cell receptor beta chains from one sample sequenced in a study of beta chain features in type 1 diabetes (dated by TCRdb to between 2018 and 2020). Library preparation used the immunoSEQ multiplex PCR assay. The entire amount of isolated RNA was reverse transcribed using the High Capacity cDNA Reverse Transcription Kit, so the sequenced TCRB transcripts were expressed ones. Here the immuneACCESS table is served through TCRdb, limited to in-frame sequences with V and J called. Missing clones are a known gap in these copies; in checked studies unresolved V genes cover under half, and the rest lacks a known reason. Counted in this sample were hundreds of thousands of clones; about 16% of them appeared once. Of the sample, about 0.097% is held by the ten largest clones. The sample was naive CD4+ T cells from blood. The cell subset or site label, as the study defines it: true naive CD4+ T cells. The receptors originated from a man younger than 35 in good health.

For the CDR3, the DNA is TGTGCCAGCTCACAGTCTCTTGGAGGAATGGCCTACAATGAGCAGTTCTTC. Amino acid sequence: CASSQSLGGMAYNEQFF. The chain recombines TRBV18 with TRBJ2-1; a possible D gene is TRBD2 (5 bases). The V and J ends lost 4 bases and 2 bases respectively, with 18 bases between them. Germline V gene sequence: CDR1 KGHSH, CDR2 LQKENI. The CDR3 spans 17 residues.

This clone was seen only a few times. CDR3 region: CAWTLRGAPVCQPQHF. For the CDR3, the DNA is TGTGCCTGGACCCTACGGGGGGCACCCGTGTGTCAGCCCCAGCATTTT. The rearrangement uses TRBV30 and TRBJ1-5; D possibly corresponds to TRBD1 (6 bases). Trimming stripped 4 bases from V and 6 bases from J, with 22 bases between. The CDR3 has 16 amino acids. CDR1 GTSNPN and CDR2 SVGIG come from the germline V gene (reference sequence).

This clone was picked up a small number of times. V gene TRBV28 combines with J gene TRBJ2-5, with D tentatively TRBD2 (6 bases). Trimming pared 6 bases from V and 4 bases from J, leaving 18 bases between. Germline V gives CDR1 MDHEN, CDR2 SYDVKM. The CDR3 has 15 amino acids. CDR3 protein: CASRSGGASLETQYF. As DNA, the CDR3 is TGTGCCAGCAGATCCGGGGGTGCGAGCCTAGAGACCCAGTACTTC.

This clone was seen a few times. The chain uses TRBV5-4 and TRBJ2-5; the match to TRBD2 covers 10 bases. The ends lost 1 base at V and 2 bases at J; junction bases unmatched: 2. The CDR3 length is 15 residues. Germline V CDR1 and CDR2: SGHNT, YYREEE (reference sequence). CDR3 sequence reads: CASSLTSGVQETQYF. As DNA, the CDR3 is TGTGCCAGCAGCTTGACTAGCGGGGTTCAAGAGACCCAGTACTTC.

This clone was seen more than once but under ten times. The V and J genes are TRBV19 and TRBJ2-2, with no clear D. The V end was cut by 3 bases, the J end by 4 bases, with 9 bases between. Germline values: CDR1 LNHDA, CDR2 SQIVND (reference sequence). This CDR3 contains 14 residues. The CDR3 protein is CASSIDTFTGELFF. In nucleotides, the CDR3 is TGTGCCAGTAGTATTGACACCTTCACCGGGGAGCTGTTTTTT.

The chain employs TRBV10-3 and TRBJ2-3; D gene uncertain. CDR3 length: 11 amino acids. CDR1 ENHRY and CDR2 SYGVKD come from the germline V gene. Trimming took 5 bases from V and 6 from J, leaving 6 bases between them. The chain's CDR3 is CAISFGDTQYF. CDR3 DNA: TGTGCCATCAGTTTTGGCGATACGCAGTATTTT.

This clone turned up a few times. This sequence joins TRBV10-3 and TRBJ2-3, with 11 bases identical to TRBD2. CDR3 length equals 15 residues. The junction had 2 bases not matched to a gene; V was cut back by 4 bases and J by 2 bases. Germline V CDR1 and CDR2: ENHRY, SYGVKD. CDR3: CAISALAGDTDTQYF. In DNA, the CDR3 is TGTGCCATCAGTGCACTAGCGGGGGACACAGATACGCAGTATTTT.

The chain carries TRBV14 and TRBJ2-7, with a tentative D call TRBD1 (5 bases). This CDR3 is 15 amino acids long. The V end lost 4 bases, the J end lost 4 bases, and 17 bases lay between the germline ends. CDR1 and CDR2 from the germline V gene are SGHDN and FVKESK. In DNA form, the CDR3 reads TGTGCCAGCAGCCGGCCAGGGCACGCCCTGTACGAGCAGTACTTC. Translating it yields CASSRPGHALYEQYF.

In its sample, this clone was seen a few times. V is TRBV5-6 and J is TRBJ1-2, with 7 positions matching TRBD1. J was trimmed by 7 bases and V by 4 bases; bases with no gene match: 7. CDR1 and CDR2 (germline): SGHDT, YYEEEE. The CDR3 is 13 amino acids. DNA of the CDR3: TGTGCCAGCAGCCCTGGGACAGTCCCTGGCTACACCTTC. Translation: CASSPGTVPGYTF.

The chain links TRBV5-1 to TRBJ2-5; 9 bases line up with TRBD1. J was trimmed by 1 base and V by 7 bases; bases with no gene match: 8. Germline V gene sequence: CDR1 SGHRS, CDR2 YFSETQ. This CDR3 contains 15 residues. The CDR3 loop reads CASSRTGDTQETQYF. The CDR3 nucleotides are TGCGCCAGCTCAAGGACAGGGGACACCCAAGAGACCCAGTACTTC.

The chain has TRBV5-4 and TRBJ1-1, with 7 bases that match TRBD1. Germline-derived CDR1 and CDR2 are SGHNT and YYREEE (reference sequence). V shed 0 bases and J 4 bases; nucleotides not matched to a gene: 9. CDR3 length: 16 amino acids. CDR3 loop: CASSLGTGDLSTEAFF. In nucleotides, the CDR3 is TGTGCCAGCAGCTTGGGAACAGGGGATTTGAGCACTGAAGCTTTCTTT.

The CDR3 DNA follows: TGCGCCAGCAGCCAAGGTGGCCTGGGGGGAAACACCATATATTTT. It is translated as CASSQGGLGGNTIYF. The chain uses TRBV4-1 and TRBJ1-3; D not resolved. The germline V gene encodes CDR1 MGHRA and CDR2 YSYEKL. The CDR3 runs 15 residues. Trimming cost V 1 base and J 4 bases, with 11 bases left between them.

The genes are TRBV7-8 and TRBJ1-1; no clear D gene. Germline assignment: CDR1 SGHVS and CDR2 FQNEAQ. This CDR3 has 11 amino acids. The V end was cut by 6 bases, the J end by 3 bases, with 5 bases between. In DNA form, the CDR3 reads TGTGCCAGCAGAGATTACACTGAAGCTTTCTTT. Amino acids: CASRDYTEAFF.

This clone was seen more than once but under ten times. This chain connects TRBV2 to TRBJ2-6, with a tentative D call TRBD2 (7 bases). V was trimmed by 11 bases and J by 1 base, leaving 12 bases between them. The CDR3 totals 14 residues. Germline V gives CDR1 SNHLY, CDR2 FYNNEI. CDR3 amino acids: CAPRGASGANVLTF. CDR3 DNA: TGTGCCCCCCGGGGGGCTTCTGGGGCCAACGTCCTGACTTTC.